The sequence of this T cell receptor beta chain was determined in a study of shared clonotypes between healthy human individuals. Assay: immunoSEQ multiplex PCR; the TCRdb copy retains only in-frame clones and omits some. This sample has a few million clones, with 85% to 95% found just once. Study conclusions and caveats: Non-shared clonotypes displayed generation probabilities falling below those of clonotypes present in all four donors.

The CDR3 runs to 15 residues. In germline, CDR1 is GTSNPN, CDR2 SVGIG (reference sequence). Details on this clone: The antigen is unknown.

The receptor's source is a man between 18 and 35 years old in good health. Some clones in this sample may be carry-over from other donors' samples. The sequencing input was naive CD4+ T cells from PBMCs. Sample subset: CD45RA+ positively selected. This chain joins TRBV30 and TRBJ2-5, with D uncertain. The closer fit of TRBJ2-7 to the DNA end suggests the J call may be wrong. DNA of the CDR3: TGTGCCTGGAGTCCCCCCGACTTAACGGGCTACGAGCAGTACTTC. It is translated as CAWSPPDLTGYEQYF.